This T cell receptor (beta chain) was observed in a study of T cells after posttransplantation cyclophosphamide. The method was immunoSEQ multiplex PCR; TCRdb's version includes in-frame clones alone and lacks a portion of them. The sample records approximately 52,000 clones, approximately 86% being singletons. Germline lookup yields CDR1 MNHNS and CDR2 SASEGT. The V end was cut by 2 bases, the J end by 4 bases, with 8 bases between. The CDR3 has 13 amino acids. The gene calls are TRBV6-1 and TRBJ1-2, with no clear D. Source material: PBMCs. The source is a man aged 25 to 40 with a blood cancer, CMV-positive, and with a related stem cell donor. In DNA, the CDR3 is TGTGCCAGCAGTGAACGGTCGAGCTATGGCTACACCTTC. This sequence encodes CASSERSSYGYTF.